The T cell receptor (beta chain) described here comes from a study of T cells in Graves' hyperthyroidism and ophthalmopathy. This clonotype has a handful of counts. The germline V gene has CDR1 WNHNN and CDR2 SYGVQD (reference sequence). The germline V and J ends were trimmed by 0 bases and 5 bases, with 16 bases remaining between them. This CDR3 has 16 residues. TCR beta CDR3 sequences were amplified from RNA transcripts. HTBI primers drove first-round RT-PCR of the TCR CDR3. TCRdb itself ran the multiplex PCR reads through MiXCR, one entry per CDR3 protein. This table holds around 300,000 distinct CDR3 sequences, roughly 15% found once.

The genes are TRBV10-1 and TRBJ2-5, with D tentatively TRBD2 (5 bases). The sequence was obtained from a woman between 50 and 59 years old with Graves' hyperthyroidism that later progressed to Graves' ophthalmopathy. Material for sequencing was blood. The CDR3 DNA reads TGCGCCAGCAGTGAGTCGTCTTGGACGGGAAGGGAGACCCAGTACTTC. Encoded protein: CASSESSWTGRETQYF.